This T cell receptor (beta chain) is drawn from a study of regulatory T cells in long-lasting Graves disease (dated by TCRdb to the early 2020s). A note on the overall study: Persistent Graves' disease was defined as persistently positive TSH receptor autoantibodies together with antithyroid drug treatment for over 5 years. A total of roughly 35 samples were covered by TCR sequencing, comprising about 13 persistent and around 20 newly diagnosed Graves' disease patients. In the clinical cohort, patients with persistent Graves' disease had used antithyroid drugs for an average of roughly ten years. Persistent Graves' disease patients were compared with newly diagnosed Graves' disease patients by peripheral blood TCR sequencing and RNA sequencing. The study was conducted in China and was registered as a clinical trial. The paper's findings and limits, for the study overall: The small sample size was acknowledged by the authors as a limitation that may reduce accuracy. Only peripheral blood was studied, because thyroid tissue, the primary lesion, was inaccessible. Sequencing and analysis were limited to the TCR beta chain. More public clonotypes were shared among persistent patients (around 2,600) than among newly diagnosed patients (under 1,000). Lower TCR Shannon entropy and fewer highly expanded clones were observed in persistent Graves' disease patients than in newly diagnosed patients, which suggested clonal expansion.

A note on this clonotype: Its antigen is currently not known. The input lacks base qualities; no much larger clone sits a single base away.

Preparation of the library involved multiplex PCR. Instrument on record: Illumina HiSeq 4000. To build TCR beta libraries, CDR3 regions were amplified by Arm-PCR using iRepertoire HTBI primers. Before sequencing, the PCR products underwent gel purification. On the study's bioinformatics: Gene usage analysis of CDR3 amino acid clonotypes relied on the roughly 64 TRBV and 14 TRBJ segments identified across samples. COPE and FqMerger were used to merge filtered high-quality paired reads into contigs. BLAST was used to align contigs to IMGT TRBV, TRBD and TRBJ reference genes, and CDR3 was defined according to IMGT. Any clonotype with a frequency above 0.1% was classified as a highly expanded clone. Shannon entropy was used to measure repertoire diversity, and the Gini coefficient was used to measure V-J evenness. Clonotypes shared by more than one individual were considered public. Starting from the raw public reads, TCRdb applied fastp trimming at Q25, assembled clones with MiXCR and retained in-frame beta chains. A single entry per CDR3 protein holds the most common genes and DNA from its merged rows. These V and J calls originate from TCRdb's pipeline instead of the authors' own analysis. For this sample the table gives about 430,000 distinct CDR3 sequences, of which roughly a fifth were detected only once. Roughly an eighth of the sample belongs to the ten largest clones.

This sample's time point label indicates: persistent/refractory GD, antithyroid drugs over 5 years with positive TRAb. For both TCR sequencing and RNA sequencing, RNA was extracted from PBMCs using TRIzol. The diagnosis of Graves' disease followed American Thyroid Association guidelines. Patients for the study were recruited at an endocrinology department in Xi'an, China. From each patient, around 9.3 milliliters of peripheral blood was collected into an EDTA anticoagulant tube. PBMCs were isolated by Ficoll Paque Plus density gradient separation without further T cell sorting. An Agilent 2100 Bioanalyzer and agarose gel were used to check RNA quality, while a NanoDrop 2000 measured RNA concentration. The origin of this receptor is a female donor with Graves disease. The sample here was peripheral blood mononuclear cells (PBMCs), taken when the disease was refractory, from a patient treated with antithyroid drugs.

The CDR3 protein is CASSLTPGGGQETQYF. The nucleotides read TGTGCCAGCAGCCTTACCCCCGGGGGAGGTCAAGAGACCCAGTACTTC. The chain is made from TRBV9 and TRBJ2-5; possibly the D gene is TRBD2, per 6 matching bases. CDR1 and CDR2 (SGDLS, YYNGEE) derive from the germline V gene. CDR3 length: 16 amino acids, cysteine to phenylalanine. Left in the record is the CDR3 DNA by itself, 48 bases read in frame from the first base. V is shortened by 4 bases, J by 2 bases, and the region joining them spans 18 bases.